Each of the 24 T cell receptor beta chains below was sequenced from the same sample in a study of breast tumors, draining lymph nodes, adjacent tissues. TCRdb fed the multiplex PCR reads into MiXCR, producing one record per CDR3 protein. The sample has 190,000 or so distinct CDR3 sequences, 30% to 40% seen once. Axillary draining lymph nodes of breast cancer patients supplied the node samples. Sequencing was carried out using axillary lymph node tissue. All receptors derive from a female donor with breast cancer. Some clones in this sample may be carry-over from other donors' samples.

This clonotype has a single count. This chain joins TRBV29-1 and TRBJ2-1; TRBD1 matches 9 bases. Germline V gives CDR1 SQVTM, CDR2 ANQGSEA. The CDR3 is made up of 12 amino acids. The J segment lost 7 bases and the V segment lost 7 bases, leaving 5 bases of the junction unmatched. The CDR3 sequence: CSARGQGNEQFF. The CDR3 DNA sequence: TGCAGCGCTAGGGGACAGGGAAATGAGCAGTTCTTC.

This clonotype was recorded many times. The rearrangement joins TRBV18 to TRBJ1-2; D might be TRBD1 (5 bases). CDR1 and CDR2 (germline): KGHSH, LQKENI. Trimming removed 4 bases at V and 2 bases at J, with 14 bases between. The CDR3 runs 15 residues. The CDR3 loop reads CASSQGRGANYGYTF. The CDR3, as DNA: TGTGCCAGCTCACAGGGTCGAGGGGCGAACTATGGCTACACCTTC. Filled out from reference TRBV18 and TRBJ1-2, the complete variable domain reads NAGVMQNPRHLVRRRGQEARLRCSPMKGHSHVYWYRQLPEEGLKFMVYLQKENIIDESGMPKERFSAEFPKEGPSILRIQQVVRGDSAAYFCASSQGRGANYGYTFGSGTRLTVV.

The chain has TRBV7-6 and TRBJ2-1; TRBD1 aligns across 7 bases. CDR1 is SGHVS, CDR2 FNYEAQ, per germline. The V and J ends lost 5 bases and 4 bases, in that order; junction bases with no gene match: 8. The CDR3 is 15 residues long. In DNA form, the CDR3 reads TGTGCCAGCAGCGTTGGGTCAGGGGGATACAATGAGCAGTTCTTC. This encodes CASSVGSGGYNEQFF.

Ten or more counts support this clonotype. The V and J genes are TRBV29-1 and TRBJ2-7; 11 positions match TRBD2. CDR3 length: 16 residues. V lost 0 bases to trimming and J lost 2 bases; unmatched junction nucleotides: 6. The germline CDR1 and CDR2 sequences are SQVTM and ANQGSEA. The CDR3 nucleotides read TGCAGCGTTGAAGATCACCTAGCGGGAGGAACCTACGAGCAGTACTTC. Translating gives CSVEDHLAGGTYEQYF.

This clonotype has at least ten counts. The chain has TRBV5-1 and TRBJ2-3, with 12 positions matching TRBD2. The CDR3 totals 17 residues. From germline, CDR1 is SGHRS and CDR2 YFSETQ. Trimming cost V 4 bases and J 2 bases; bases outside gene matches: 8. Here the CDR3 reads CASSPTSGGLNTDTQYF. The CDR3 DNA reads as TGCGCCAGCAGCCCGACTAGCGGGGGACTGAACACAGATACGCAGTATTTT.

At least ten counts were recorded for this clonotype. The chain joins TRBV30 to TRBJ2-7; D unresolved. Per germline, CDR1 GTSNPN and CDR2 SVGIG (reference sequence). The length of the CDR3 is 15 residues. V dropped 4 bases and J dropped 0 bases, with 16 bases sitting between them. The CDR3 DNA reads as TGTGCCTGGACATCGGAAAGGGTATTCTCCTACGAGCAGTACTTC. Translation gives CAWTSERVFSYEQYF.

Many counts were recorded for this clonotype. This rearrangement joins TRBV10-3 to TRBJ2-5; 8 positions match TRBD1. Germline loops: CDR1 ENHRY, CDR2 SYGVKD. The CDR3 loop spans 12 amino acids. V trimming: 6 bases; J trimming: 4 bases; junction bases outside the gene matches: 1. The chain's CDR3 is CAISDRGETQYF. In DNA, the CDR3 is TGTGCCATCAGCGACAGGGGAGAGACCCAGTACTTC.

This clonotype was detected ten times or more. CDR3 nucleotide sequence: TGTGCCAGCAGCTTAGTTGGGGGATATAATGAAAAACTGTTTTTT. Translation gives CASSLVGGYNEKLFF. The chain links TRBV11-2 to TRBJ1-4, with D perhaps TRBD1 (5 bases). Trimming took off 1 base at V and 4 bases at J, with 10 bases between the two ends. Looked up from germline, CDR1 is SGHAT and CDR2 is FQNNGV. This CDR3 has 15 residues.

This clonotype was counted at least ten times. CDR3 DNA: TGTGCCAGCAGCCGCGCCGATCCGGGCAGTCCCGTAGATACGCAGTATTTT. This translates into CASSRADPGSPVDTQYF. The chain links TRBV6-6 to TRBJ2-3; no reliable D call. Per the germline V gene, CDR1 is MNHNY and CDR2 is SVGAGI (reference sequence). The length of the CDR3 is 17 residues. V was clipped by 6 bases and J by 5 bases, with 24 bases between them.

This clonotype appeared a few times. A much bigger clone sits one base away, suggesting this may be a read error. The chain is built from TRBV20-1 and TRBJ2-1; D gene ambiguous. CDR3 size: 12 residues. The germline CDR1 and CDR2 sequences are DFQATT and SNEGSKA (reference sequence). The CDR3 DNA sequence: TGCAGTGCTAGAGAGGCGACAACCGAGCCGTTCTTC. It is translated as CSAREATTEPFF.

This clonotype was seen only a few times. This may come from a read error, since a much larger clone is one base off. The CDR3, as DNA: TGTGCCAGCAGCTTAGGGGCTAGCGAGCAAGAGACCCAGCACTTC. As protein: CASSLGASEQETQHF. V usage is TRBV7-2 and J usage is TRBJ2-5, with D perhaps TRBD2 (6 bases). The CDR3 totals 15 residues. The germline V gene encodes CDR1 SGHTA and CDR2 FQGNSA.

The table lists this clonotype with many counts. The rearrangement joins TRBV29-1 to TRBJ2-1; TRBD1 is a possible D gene (6 bases). Trimming left V 1 base short and J 6 bases short, with 10 bases between. The CDR3 length is 13 residues. Germline CDR1 is SQVTM and CDR2 is ANQGSEA. The CDR3 loop reads CSVEGRGGNEQFF. In DNA, the CDR3 is TGCAGCGTTGAAGGGAGAGGGGGCAATGAGCAGTTCTTC.

In this sample, this clonotype turned up many times. The chain uses TRBV5-8 and TRBJ2-7, with 15 bases matching TRBD2. V lost 3 bases, J lost 6 bases, and 4 bases stayed unmatched. This CDR3 is 15 amino acids long. CDR1 and CDR2 from the germline V gene are SGHTS and YDEGEE. CDR3: CASSYGLAGGLEQYF. For the CDR3, the DNA is TGTGCCAGCAGCTATGGACTAGCGGGGGGGCTCGAGCAGTACTTC.

The sample holds many counts of this clonotype. The chain uses TRBV6-2 or TRBV6-3 and TRBJ2-7; 12 nucleotides line up with TRBD2. With 5 bases clipped from V and 5 bases from J, the junction kept 10 bases outside the gene matches. Germline V gene lookup returns CDR1 MNHEY and CDR2 SVGEGT. This CDR3 contains 16 residues. CDR3 residues: CASSPLVLAGGNEQYF. The CDR3, as DNA: TGTGCCAGCAGTCCACTTGTCCTAGCGGGAGGGAACGAGCAGTACTTC.

The J gene is TRBJ2-5, the V gene TRBV3-1; 10 bases are a match to TRBD2. The germline V gene encodes CDR1 LGHDT and CDR2 YNNKEL (reference sequence). V lost 1 base, J lost 0 bases, and 11 bases stayed unmatched. This CDR3 contains 19 residues. The CDR3 DNA follows: TGTGCCAGCAGCCAAGTAAAGCTAGCGGGGGCCAAGTACCAAGAGACCCAGTACTTC. Translation gives CASSQVKLAGAKYQETQYF.

There are many counts of this clonotype. The chain joins TRBV4-3 to TRBJ2-7, with 8 bases aligning to TRBD2. Trimming took 0 bases from V and 2 from J; bases not matched to a gene: 6. The germline gives CDR1 LGHNA, CDR2 YSLEER. This CDR3 has 16 residues. CDR3 sequence: CASSQDRSGGTYEQYF. DNA of the CDR3: TGCGCCAGCAGCCAAGATCGGAGCGGGGGCACCTACGAGCAGTACTTC.

Comments on this clonotype: One base away lies a much larger clone, so this may be a sequencing read error. Written as DNA, the CDR3 is TGTGCCAGCAGTTACTTCCAGGTAGAAGCTAACTATGGCTACACCTTC. Translated, it gives CASSYFQVEANYGYTF. The chain has TRBV6-5 and TRBJ1-2; D not resolved. This CDR3 is 16 amino acids long. Between the trimmed V and J ends, which lost 1 base and 0 bases, there was a span of 12 bases. Germline V CDR1 and CDR2: MNHEY, SVGAGI.

In this sample, this clonotype turned up many times. This chain uses TRBV20-1 with TRBJ1-4; weak D call: TRBD1 (5 bases). Germline V gene lookup returns CDR1 DFQATT and CDR2 SNEGSKA (reference sequence). Deletions cut 6 bases from V and 5 bases from J, with 16 bases between. The CDR3 has 14 residues. The CDR3 is CSAGPRGENEKLFF. In DNA, the CDR3 is TGCAGTGCAGGACCCCGGGGCGAAAATGAAAAACTGTTTTTT.

This chain joins TRBV10-2 and TRBJ2-7, with 8 bases that match TRBD2. V trimming: 2 bases; J trimming: 2 bases; junction bases outside the gene matches: 5. The CDR3 extends over 15 amino acids. Germline V gene data show CDR1 as WSHSY and CDR2 as SAAADI. CDR3 amino acids: CASSERAGAPYEQYF. The CDR3 DNA reads TGCGCCAGCAGTGAGAGAGCGGGGGCTCCCTACGAGCAGTACTTC.

This clonotype was seen more than once but under ten times. An end of the junction does not agree with germline; a read error may underlie this. The gene calls are TRBV6-5 and TRBJ2-1; no firm D call. CDR1 and CDR2 (germline): MNHEY, SVGAGI. The CDR3 loop spans 16 amino acids. The CDR3 sequence is CASSHSWRYSYNEQFF. The CDR3 region has the DNA TGTGCCAGCAGTCACTCGTGGCGGTACTCCTACAATGAGCAGTTCTTC.

As for this clonotype: The DNA is left out, because the CDR3 cannot be placed on it with certainty; the CDR3 is given as TCRdb lists it. This chain joins TRBV27 and TRBJ1-5. Including both end residues, the CDR3 is 19 amino acids long. Per germline, CDR1 MNHEY and CDR2 SMNVEV (reference sequence). The CDR3 is CASSIPQGRAVLRAGHQHF.

This clonotype was seen repeatedly, ten times or more. V and J are TRBV6-5 and TRBJ2-1; 9 nucleotides line up with TRBD2. V lost 3 bases to trimming and J lost 5 bases; unmatched junction nucleotides: 5. CDR1 and CDR2 from the germline V gene are MNHEY and SVGAGI. The CDR3 is made up of 15 amino acids. The CDR3 sequence: CASSYGGRADNEQFF. The CDR3 coding sequence is TGTGCCAGCAGTTATGGCGGGAGGGCCGACAATGAGCAGTTCTTC.

This clonotype was counted ten times or more. The gene calls are TRBV14 and TRBJ2-5, with D possibly being TRBD2 (6 bases). From germline, CDR1 is SGHDN and CDR2 FVKESK. This CDR3 is 15 amino acids long. Trimming removed 2 bases at V and 2 bases at J, with 12 bases between. The CDR3 spells CASSQFGAGQETQYF. CDR3 nucleotides: TGTGCCAGCAGCCAATTTGGGGCGGGGCAAGAGACCCAGTACTTC.

This clonotype was seen ten or more times. The chain recombines TRBV7-9 with TRBJ2-1; TRBD1 is a possible D gene (6 bases). Germline loops: CDR1 SEHNR, CDR2 FQNEAQ (reference sequence). The CDR3 extends over 13 amino acids. V dropped 2 bases and J dropped 8 bases, with 10 bases sitting between them. The CDR3 spells CASSLSNRDEQFF. The CDR3 DNA sequence: TGTGCCAGCAGCTTATCAAACAGGGATGAGCAGTTCTTC. Full variable domain (missing parts from reference TRBV7-9 and TRBJ2-1): DTGVSQNPRHKITKRGQNVTFRCDPISEHNRLYWYRQTLGQGPEFLTYFQNEAQLEKSRLLSDRFSAERPKGSFSTLEIQRTEQGDSAMYLCASSLSNRDEQFFGPGTRLTVL.